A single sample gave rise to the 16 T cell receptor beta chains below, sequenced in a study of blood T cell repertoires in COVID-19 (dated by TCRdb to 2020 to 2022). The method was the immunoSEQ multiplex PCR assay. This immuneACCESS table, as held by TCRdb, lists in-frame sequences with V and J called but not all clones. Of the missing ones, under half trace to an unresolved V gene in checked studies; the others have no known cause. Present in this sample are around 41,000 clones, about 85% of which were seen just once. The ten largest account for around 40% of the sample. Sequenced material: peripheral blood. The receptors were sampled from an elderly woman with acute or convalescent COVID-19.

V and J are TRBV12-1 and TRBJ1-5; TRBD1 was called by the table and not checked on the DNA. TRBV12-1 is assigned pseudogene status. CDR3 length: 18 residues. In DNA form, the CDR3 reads TGTGCCAGCAGCTTCGAACCAACAGGGGGCAAGGGCAATCAGCCCCAGCATTTT. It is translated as CASSFEPTGGKGNQPQHF.

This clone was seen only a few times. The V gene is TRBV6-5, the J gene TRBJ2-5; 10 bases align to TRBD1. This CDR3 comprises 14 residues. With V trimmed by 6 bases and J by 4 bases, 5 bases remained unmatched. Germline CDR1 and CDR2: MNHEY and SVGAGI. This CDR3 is CASSSGTGVETQYF. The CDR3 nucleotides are TGTGCCAGCAGCTCCGGGACAGGGGTAGAGACCCAGTACTTC.

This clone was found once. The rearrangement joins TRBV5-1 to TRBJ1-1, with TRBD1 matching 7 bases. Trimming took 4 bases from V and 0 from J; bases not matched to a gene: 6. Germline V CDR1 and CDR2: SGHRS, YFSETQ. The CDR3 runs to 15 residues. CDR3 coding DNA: TGCGCCAGCAGCCCCACGACAGGGATGAACACTGAAGCTTTCTTT. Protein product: CASSPTTGMNTEAFF.

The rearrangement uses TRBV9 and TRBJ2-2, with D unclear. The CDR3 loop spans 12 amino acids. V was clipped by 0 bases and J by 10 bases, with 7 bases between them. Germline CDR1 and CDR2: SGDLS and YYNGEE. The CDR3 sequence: CASSVASSELFF. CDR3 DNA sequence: TGTGCCAGCAGCGTAGCTTCCTCGGAGCTGTTTTTT. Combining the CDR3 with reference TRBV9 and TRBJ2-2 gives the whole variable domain DSGVTQTPKHLITATGQRVTLRCSPRSGDLSVYWYQQSLDQGLQFLIQYYNGEERAKGNILERFSAQQFPDLHSELNLSSLELGDSALYFCASSVASSELFFGEGSRLTVL.

Here the CDR3 DNA reads TGTGCCAGTAGTGGGCAAGACAATCAGCCCCAGCATTTT. Its translation: CASSGQDNQPQHF. The rearrangement links TRBV19 to TRBJ1-5; D gene unclear. Germline CDR1 LNHDA, CDR2 SQIVND (reference sequence). This CDR3 has 13 amino acids. V lost 5 bases to trimming and J lost 3 bases, with 8 bases between them.

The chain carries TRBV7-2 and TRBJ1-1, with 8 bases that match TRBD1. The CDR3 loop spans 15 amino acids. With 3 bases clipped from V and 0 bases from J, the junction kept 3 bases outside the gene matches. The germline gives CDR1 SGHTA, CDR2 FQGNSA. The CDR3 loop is CASSFRTGMNTEAFF. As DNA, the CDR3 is TGTGCCAGCAGCTTCAGGACAGGGATGAACACTGAAGCTTTCTTT.

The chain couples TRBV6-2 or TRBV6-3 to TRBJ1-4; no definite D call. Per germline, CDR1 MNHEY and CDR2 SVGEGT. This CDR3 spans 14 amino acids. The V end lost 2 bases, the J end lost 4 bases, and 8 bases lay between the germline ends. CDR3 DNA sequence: TGTGCCAGCAGTTACATGCGACATAATGAAAAACTGTTTTTT. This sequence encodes CASSYMRHNEKLFF.

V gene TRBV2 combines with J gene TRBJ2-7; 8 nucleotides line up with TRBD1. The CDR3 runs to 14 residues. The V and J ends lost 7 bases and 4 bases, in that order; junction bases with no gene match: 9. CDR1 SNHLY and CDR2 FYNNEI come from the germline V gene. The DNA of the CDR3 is TGTGCCAGCACTGCGACAGGGGAACCTTACGAGCAGTACTTC. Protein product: CASTATGEPYEQYF.

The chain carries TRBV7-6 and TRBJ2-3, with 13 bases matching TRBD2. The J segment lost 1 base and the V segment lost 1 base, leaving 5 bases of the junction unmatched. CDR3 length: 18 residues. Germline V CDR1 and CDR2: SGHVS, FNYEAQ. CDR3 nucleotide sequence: TGTGCCAGCAGCTTAGAAGCCGGGACTAGCGGGGGCACAGATACGCAGTATTTT. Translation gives CASSLEAGTSGGTDTQYF.

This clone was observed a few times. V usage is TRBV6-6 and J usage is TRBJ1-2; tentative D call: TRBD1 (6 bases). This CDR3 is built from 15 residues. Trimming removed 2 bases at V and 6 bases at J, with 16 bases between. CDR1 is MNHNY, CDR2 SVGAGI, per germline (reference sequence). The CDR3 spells CASSYTPAGVDGYTF. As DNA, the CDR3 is TGTGCCAGCAGTTACACACCCGCAGGGGTAGATGGCTACACCTTC.

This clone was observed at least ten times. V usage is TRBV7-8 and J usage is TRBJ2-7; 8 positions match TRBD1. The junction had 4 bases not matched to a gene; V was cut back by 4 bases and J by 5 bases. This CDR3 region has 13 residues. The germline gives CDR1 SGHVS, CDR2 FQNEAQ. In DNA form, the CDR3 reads TGTGCCAGCAGCTCCAGGACAGGGAACGAGCAGTACTTC. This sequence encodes CASSSRTGNEQYF.

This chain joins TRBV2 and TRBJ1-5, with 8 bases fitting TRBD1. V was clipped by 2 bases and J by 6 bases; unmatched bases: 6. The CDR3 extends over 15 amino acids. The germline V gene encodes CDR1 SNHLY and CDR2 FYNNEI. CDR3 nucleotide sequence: TGTGCCAGCAGTGAAAACAGGGGGTCGGGTCAGCCCCAGCATTTT. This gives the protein CASSENRGSGQPQHF.

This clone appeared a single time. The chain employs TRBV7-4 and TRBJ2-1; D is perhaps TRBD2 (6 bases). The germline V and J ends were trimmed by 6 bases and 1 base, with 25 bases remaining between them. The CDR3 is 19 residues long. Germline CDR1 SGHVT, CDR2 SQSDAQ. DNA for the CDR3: TGTGCCAGCAGGACTAGAATCCTCCCTCCCTCGGGTTCCTACAATGAGCAGTTCTTC. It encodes CASRTRILPPSGSYNEQFF.

CDR3 residues: CASSLQGPTNQPQHF. The CDR3 nucleotides are TGTGCCAGCAGTCTCCAGGGGCCAACCAATCAGCCCCAGCATTTT. The genes are TRBV6-5 and TRBJ1-5, with D perhaps matching TRBD1 (6 bases). V shed 5 bases and J shed 3 bases, with 14 bases lying between them. The CDR3 consists of 15 residues. Germline V gene data show CDR1 as MNHEY and CDR2 as SVGAGI.

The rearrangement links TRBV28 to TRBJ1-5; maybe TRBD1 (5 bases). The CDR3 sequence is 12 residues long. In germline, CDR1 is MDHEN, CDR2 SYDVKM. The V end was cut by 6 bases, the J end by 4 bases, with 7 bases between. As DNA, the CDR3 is TGTGCCAGCAGGACAGCGAATCAGCCCCAGCATTTT. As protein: CASRTANQPQHF.

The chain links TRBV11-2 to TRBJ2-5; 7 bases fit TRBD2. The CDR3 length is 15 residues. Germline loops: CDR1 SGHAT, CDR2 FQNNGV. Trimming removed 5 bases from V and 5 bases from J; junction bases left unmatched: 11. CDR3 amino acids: CASSPGLPIGETQYF. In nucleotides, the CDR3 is TGTGCCAGCAGCCCGGGACTACCTATCGGGGAGACCCAGTACTTC.